This entry is about one TCR beta chain. The antigen is not known. The data originate from a study of cytomegalovirus exposure and HLA in healthy donors. Study observations and caveats: A later analysis, which compared TCR beta chains of equal frequency, found the HLA-associated ones more clonally expanded. According to reports, the classifier identified cytomegalovirus status with high specificity and sensitivity. Some segments of the V type, notably TRBV6-2 and TRBV6-3, were excluded as indistinguishable. Rarity marked most TCR sequences, yet some public TCRs occurred in many donors.

V was pared by 3 bases and J by 7 bases, with 13 bases between. The CDR3 runs 13 residues. Germline lookup yields CDR1 LNHDA and CDR2 SQIVND (reference sequence). Primers: 60 Vbeta forward and 13 Jbeta reverse. The repertoire was sequenced with immunoSEQ multiplex PCR; TCRdb's copy has only in-frame clones and lacks some. The sample holds about 120,000 clones; around 84% are singletons and the top ten take less than 4%. The origin of this receptor is a woman in her 30s in good health and CMV-seropositive. V is TRBV19 and J is TRBJ2-7; no clear D. Source material: PBMCs. The CDR3 nucleotides read TGTGCCAGTAGTATCACGTATCGGAGAGAGCAGTACTTC. Its protein product is CASSITYRREQYF. The variable domain in full, completed from reference TRBV19 and TRBJ2-7, reads DGGITQSPKYLFRKEGQNVTLSCEQNLNHDAMYWYRQDPGQGLRLIYYSQIVNDFQKGDIAEGYSVSREKKESFPLTVTSAQKNPTAFYLCASSITYRREQYFGPGTRLTVT.